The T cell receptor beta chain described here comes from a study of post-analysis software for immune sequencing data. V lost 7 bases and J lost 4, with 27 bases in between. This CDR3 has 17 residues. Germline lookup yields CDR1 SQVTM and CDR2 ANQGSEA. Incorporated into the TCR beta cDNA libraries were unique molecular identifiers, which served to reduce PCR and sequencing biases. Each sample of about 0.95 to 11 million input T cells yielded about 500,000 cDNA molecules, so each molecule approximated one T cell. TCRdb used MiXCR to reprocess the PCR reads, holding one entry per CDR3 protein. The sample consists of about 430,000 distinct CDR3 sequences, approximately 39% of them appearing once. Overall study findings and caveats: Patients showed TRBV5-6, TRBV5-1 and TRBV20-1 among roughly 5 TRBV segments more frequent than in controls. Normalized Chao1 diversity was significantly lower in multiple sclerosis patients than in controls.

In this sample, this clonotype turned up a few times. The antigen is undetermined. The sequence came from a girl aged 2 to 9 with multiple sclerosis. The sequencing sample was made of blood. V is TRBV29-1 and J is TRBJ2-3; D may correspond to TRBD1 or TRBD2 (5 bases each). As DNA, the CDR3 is TGCAGCGCTGTTGATCGGGGCTCAGATAGGGTTGCAGATACGCAGTATTTT. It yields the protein CSAVDRGSDRVADTQYF.